The 19 T cell receptor beta chains below were found in one sample sequenced in a study of CD8 T cells in Susac syndrome. Reverse transcription used about 0.45 to 1 ug RNA and random hexamers. TCRdb itself ran the immunoSEQ multiplex PCR reads through MiXCR, one entry per CDR3 protein. The sample has some 240,000 distinct CDR3 sequences, 96% seen once. Sequencing input: CD4+ T cells from PBMCs. The receptors originated from a human donor with Susac syndrome.

The chain has TRBV29-1 and TRBJ2-7; D is possibly TRBD1 (5 bases). V lost 5 bases and J lost 6, with 17 bases in between. The CDR3 covers 13 residues. Germline CDR1 and CDR2: SQVTM and ANQGSEA. CDR3: CSVTDRPPFEQYF. The CDR3 nucleotides are TGCAGCGTTACCGACAGACCCCCTTTCGAGCAGTACTTC.

The chain joins TRBV9 to TRBJ1-2, with 8 nucleotides matching TRBD1. CDR3 length: 16 amino acids. The J segment lost 4 bases and the V segment lost 2 bases, leaving 10 bases of the junction unmatched. Germline V lookup: CDR1 SGDLS, CDR2 YYNGEE. The chain's CDR3 is CASSVGTGGKTYGYTF. In DNA, the CDR3 is TGTGCCAGCAGCGTCGGGACAGGAGGGAAAACCTATGGCTACACCTTC.

This rearrangement joins TRBV12-3 or TRBV12-4 to TRBJ2-5; 9 bases are a match to TRBD2. The V gene end was trimmed by 6 bases and the J gene end by 4 bases; junction bases not matched to a gene: 6. CDR3 size: 14 residues. The CDR3 nucleotides are TGTGCCAGCAGCCCACGACTAGCGGCAGAGACCCAGTACTTC. Its translation: CASSPRLAAETQYF.

J is TRBJ2-7 and V is TRBV20-1, with 7 bases lining up with TRBD2. The CDR3 is 15 amino acids. Germline CDR1 reads DFQATT; CDR2 reads SNEGSKA (reference sequence). Trimming at V came to 4 bases and at J to 2 bases, leaving 11 bases not matched to a gene. The CDR3 loop is CSAKIKAGLTYEQYF. The CDR3, as DNA: TGCAGTGCTAAGATAAAAGCGGGACTGACCTACGAGCAGTACTTC.

This clonotype appeared a few times. The chain joins TRBV28 to TRBJ2-3; 8 bases are shared with TRBD2. V shed 6 bases, J shed 1 base, and the junction held 3 bases outside the gene matches. CDR1 and CDR2 (germline): MDHEN, SYDVKM. The CDR3 extends over 14 amino acids. CDR3 nucleotides: TGTGCCAGCAGGCGAGCGGGAGGCACAGATACGCAGTATTTT. It translates to CASRRAGGTDTQYF.

V and J are TRBV7-9 and TRBJ2-1; 12 nucleotides align to TRBD2. The CDR3 has 14 residues. Unmatched junction bases numbered 3, after V lost 6 bases and J lost 6 bases. Looked up from germline, CDR1 is SEHNR and CDR2 is FQNEAQ (reference sequence). The DNA of the CDR3 is TGTGCCAGCAGACCTAGCGGGGGGGGCAATGAGCAGTTCTTC. Translated, it gives CASRPSGGGNEQFF.

This chain connects TRBV5-1 to TRBJ1-1; TRBD1 might be the D (6 bases). Germline assignment: CDR1 SGHRS and CDR2 YFSETQ. This CDR3 has 14 residues. V lost 4 bases and J lost 1, with 11 bases in between. Here the CDR3 DNA reads TGCGCCAGCAGCCCAACGGGACAGAACACTGAAGCTTTCTTT. It encodes CASSPTGQNTEAFF.

This chain uses TRBV28 with TRBJ2-5; 11 bases align to TRBD2. J lost 7 bases, V lost 3 bases, and 4 bases had no gene match. The germline gives CDR1 MDHEN, CDR2 SYDVKM. There are 14 residues in the CDR3. The CDR3 bases are TGTGCCAGCAGTTTCCCACTAGCGGGAGTGACCCAGTACTTC. This codes for CASSFPLAGVTQYF.

The J gene is TRBJ2-1, the V gene TRBV20-1, with 11 bases fitting TRBD2. CDR1 is DFQATT and CDR2 is SNEGSKA in the germline V gene (reference sequence). The CDR3 length is 15 residues. J was trimmed by 8 bases and V by 2 bases; bases with no gene match: 8. CDR3 DNA sequence: TGCAGTGCTAGACCATCGACTAGCGGGACCGATGAGCAGTTCTTC. Residues: CSARPSTSGTDEQFF.

The chain recombines TRBV4-1 with TRBJ2-4; TRBD1 matches 7 bases. The ends lost 5 bases at V and 8 bases at J; junction bases unmatched: 9. This CDR3 comprises 14 residues. CDR1 MGHRA and CDR2 YSYEKL come from the germline V gene. CDR3 residues: CASSDKQGSDIQYF. Written as DNA, the CDR3 is TGCGCCAGCAGCGACAAACAGGGGTCGGACATTCAGTACTTC.

This clonotype was counted once. The genes are TRBV14 and TRBJ1-4; the D is unclear. V was trimmed by 1 base and J by 7 bases, leaving 16 bases between them. In germline, CDR1 is SGHDN, CDR2 FVKESK. The CDR3 runs to 16 residues. This CDR3 is CASSQVGYGESEKLFF. The CDR3 nucleotides are TGTGCCAGCAGCCAAGTAGGTTACGGGGAGTCTGAAAAACTGTTTTTT.

The chain uses TRBV5-4 and TRBJ1-1; a possible D gene is TRBD1 (6 bases). The CDR3 runs to 12 residues. V was cut by 4 bases and J by 10 bases, with 14 bases left in between. CDR1 and CDR2 (germline): SGHNT, YYREEE (reference sequence). For the CDR3, the DNA is TGTGCCAGCAGCACCGGACAGCGTAGAGCTTTCTTT. This gives the protein CASSTGQRRAFF.

The V call is TRBV25-1, the J call TRBJ2-1; weak D call: TRBD1 (5 bases). CDR1 is MGHDK and CDR2 is SYGVNS in the germline V gene. Trimming cost V 8 bases and J 8 bases, with 13 bases left between them. This CDR3 region has 12 residues. Here the CDR3 reads CASRLDSDEQFF. The DNA for the CDR3 is TGTGCCAGCCGGCTCGACAGCGATGAGCAGTTCTTC.

The chain is built from TRBV24-1 and TRBJ2-1; 10 bases fit TRBD1. Losses at the gene ends were 0 bases for V and 9 bases for J; bases not matched to a gene: 7. Germline V gene lookup returns CDR1 KGHDR and CDR2 SFDVKD. This CDR3 region has 16 residues. Written as DNA, the CDR3 is TGTGCCACCAGTGATTTGCCGGGACAGGGGACCGGTGAGCAGTTCTTC. Protein product: CATSDLPGQGTGEQFF.

The rearrangement links TRBV11-2 to TRBJ1-1; no definite D call. This CDR3 has 17 residues. The V gene's germline CDR1 is SGHAT and CDR2 FQNNGV. The V end lost 3 bases, the J end lost 1 base, and 18 bases lay between the germline ends. This CDR3 is CASSFESARRANTEAFF. The DNA of the CDR3 is TGTGCCAGCAGCTTCGAGTCCGCTCGACGGGCGAACACTGAAGCTTTCTTT.

This chain joins TRBV9 and TRBJ2-3; tentative D call: TRBD1 (6 bases). The V gene's germline CDR1 is SGDLS and CDR2 YYNGEE. This CDR3 has 14 amino acids. Deletions cut 4 bases from V and 8 bases from J, with 17 bases between. DNA for the CDR3: TGTGCCAGCAGCAAAGTGGGGGCGGCAGGTACGCAGTATTTT. This encodes CASSKVGAAGTQYF.

This clonotype was recorded only once. The chain recombines TRBV29-1 with TRBJ2-6; D gene ambiguous. Germline values: CDR1 SQVTM, CDR2 ANQGSEA. This CDR3 comprises 16 residues. V lost 2 bases to trimming and J lost 0 bases, with 11 bases between them. CDR3 nucleotide sequence: TGCAGCGTTGAATTGCATATCCGCTCTGGGGCCAACGTCCTGACTTTC. This codes for CSVELHIRSGANVLTF.

The gene calls are TRBV12-3 or TRBV12-4 and TRBJ2-1; 9 nucleotides agree with TRBD2. The CDR3 is made up of 15 amino acids. Losses at the gene ends were 6 bases for V and 5 bases for J; bases not matched to a gene: 8. CDR3 DNA sequence: TGTGCCAGCAGGCCGGGCGGGAGGGCCAACAATGAGCAGTTCTTC. Protein product: CASRPGGRANNEQFF.

Only one count was recorded for this clonotype. The chain carries TRBV19 and TRBJ2-5; 7 nucleotides align to TRBD2. CDR1 and CDR2 from the germline V gene are LNHDA and SQIVND (reference sequence). The junction had 11 bases not matched to a gene; V was cut back by 6 bases and J by 1 base. The CDR3 covers 16 residues. CDR3 protein: CASSNPGTTVQETQYF. The CDR3 DNA sequence: TGTGCCAGTAGCAACCCGGGGACTACCGTCCAAGAGACCCAGTACTTC.